Each of the 21 T cell receptor beta chains below was sequenced from the same sample in a study of shared clonotypes between healthy human individuals. Repertoires were generated with immunoSEQ multiplex PCR, while TCRdb's copy carries only in-frame clones and drops some. The data show about 680,000 clones, 60% to 80% seen once. The sequencing input was memory CD4+ T cells sorted from blood. Subset meaning: CD45RA-negative fraction. The receptors were sampled from a woman aged 25-40 years in good health.

The rearrangement uses TRBV27 and TRBJ2-7; D not certain. Germline CDR1 MNHEY, CDR2 SMNVEV (reference sequence). Between the trimmed V and J ends, which lost 1 base and 5 bases, there was a span of 12 bases. The CDR3 has 14 residues. CDR3 region: CASSLFLGSHEQYF. The CDR3 region has the DNA TGTGCCAGCAGTTTATTCTTAGGTTCCCACGAGCAGTACTTC.

The rearrangement links TRBV18 to TRBJ2-1; 9 bases match TRBD2. Germline-derived CDR1 and CDR2 are KGHSH and LQKENI. V lost 3 bases and J lost 4; bases outside the gene matches: 4. The CDR3 loop spans 15 amino acids. CDR3 in DNA: TGTGCCAGCTCACCGTGGACTAGCGCTTACAATGAGCAGTTCTTC. It translates to CASSPWTSAYNEQFF. Combining the CDR3 with reference TRBV18 and TRBJ2-1 gives the whole variable domain NAGVMQNPRHLVRRRGQEARLRCSPMKGHSHVYWYRQLPEEGLKFMVYLQKENIIDESGMPKERFSAEFPKEGPSILRIQQVVRGDSAAYFCASSPWTSAYNEQFFGPGTRLTVL.

The rearrangement uses TRBV2 and TRBJ2-5, with TRBD2 matching 8 bases. The J segment lost 3 bases and the V segment lost 6 bases, leaving 9 bases of the junction unmatched. Germline CDR1 and CDR2: SNHLY and FYNNEI. The CDR3 sequence is 15 residues long. CDR3 in amino acids: CASSRRSLAEETQYF. The CDR3 region has the DNA TGTGCCAGCAGCCGAAGGTCACTAGCGGAAGAGACCCAGTACTTC.

This clone was counted ten times or more. The genes are TRBV2 and TRBJ2-2; TRBD1 matches 7 bases. The CDR3 is made up of 15 amino acids. The V and J ends lost 5 bases and 2 bases, in that order; junction bases with no gene match: 5. The V gene's germline CDR1 is SNHLY and CDR2 FYNNEI. CDR3 coding DNA: TGTGCCAGCAGTCCTAGACAGGGTAACACCGGGGAGCTGTTTTTT. Its protein product is CASSPRQGNTGELFF.

V usage is TRBV2 and J usage is TRBJ2-2; unclear D gene. This CDR3 region has 13 residues. V dropped 6 bases and J dropped 5 bases, with 10 bases sitting between them. Germline V lookup: CDR1 SNHLY, CDR2 FYNNEI. CDR3 residues: CASRALRTGELFF. The DNA of the CDR3 is TGTGCCAGCAGGGCCCTGAGGACCGGGGAGCTGTTTTTT.

The chain has TRBV5-6 and TRBJ1-2; D is perhaps TRBD1 (5 bases). This CDR3 spans 14 amino acids. Deletions cut 0 bases from V and 7 bases from J, with 13 bases between. Per germline, CDR1 SGHDT and CDR2 YYEEEE. CDR3 coding DNA: TGTGCCAGCAGCTTGGCCGGCAGGGCGGCTGGCTACACCTTC. It is translated as CASSLAGRAAGYTF. The whole variable domain, filled in from reference TRBV5-6 and TRBJ1-2, reads DAGVTQSPTHLIKTRGQQVTLRCSPKSGHDTVSWYQQALGQGPQFIFQYYEEEERQRGNFPDRFSGHQFPNYSSELNVNALLLGDSALYLCASSLAGRAAGYTFGSGTRLTVV.

This chain links TRBV27 with TRBJ2-1; no clear D. V was shortened by 7 bases and J by 0 bases, with 10 bases between the two germline ends. CDR1 is MNHEY, CDR2 SMNVEV, per germline (reference sequence). This CDR3 has 14 residues. CDR3 region: CASTSRSSYNEQFF. The CDR3 DNA is TGTGCCAGCACGTCCCGAAGCTCCTACAATGAGCAGTTCTTC.

The chain recombines TRBV7-8 with TRBJ1-1; a weak D match, TRBD1 (6 bases). Trimming left V 5 bases short and J 1 base short, with 14 bases between. The CDR3 covers 15 residues. Germline V CDR1 and CDR2: SGHVS, FQNEAQ. Written as DNA, the CDR3 is TGTGCCAGCAGCCCACCAGGGGTTAGGAACACTGAAGCTTTCTTT. This translates into CASSPPGVRNTEAFF.

The rearrangement joins TRBV2 to TRBJ1-2; no clear D. V lost 2 bases, J lost 2 bases, and 6 bases lay in between. The CDR3 covers 13 residues. Per germline, CDR1 SNHLY and CDR2 FYNNEI. The CDR3 DNA reads as TGTGCCAGCAGTGAATTGATAAACTATGGCTACACCTTC. It yields the protein CASSELINYGYTF.

V gene TRBV4-1 combines with J gene TRBJ1-1; 7 bases match TRBD1. Germline-derived CDR1 and CDR2 are MGHRA and YSYEKL. V lost 4 bases and J lost 4; bases outside the gene matches: 9. The CDR3 has 15 amino acids. For the CDR3, the DNA is TGCGCCAGCAGCCCGTCCACAGGGGTCACCACTGAAGCTTTCTTT. Protein product: CASSPSTGVTTEAFF.

Worth noting for this clone: Other DNA sequences in the sample encode the same CDR3. The CDR3 coding sequence is TGTGCCAGCAGCCCGGGACAGGGACCCTATGGCTACACCTTC. Translating gives CASSPGQGPYGYTF. The chain couples TRBV28 to TRBJ1-2; TRBD1 agrees at 9 bases. The ends lost 6 bases at V and 4 bases at J; junction bases unmatched: 6. Germline loops: CDR1 MDHEN, CDR2 SYDVKM. The CDR3 contains 14 residues.

The genes are TRBV7-6 and TRBJ2-5, with 7 positions matching TRBD1. Unmatched junction bases numbered 7, after V lost 6 bases and J lost 3 bases. Germline CDR1 reads SGHVS; CDR2 reads FNYEAQ. This CDR3 spans 14 amino acids. In nucleotides, the CDR3 is TGTGCCAGCAGTCCCTCCGGGACAGAAGAGACCCAGTACTTC. It is translated as CASSPSGTEETQYF.

This clone came up many times. The chain links TRBV6-1 to TRBJ2-2; no clear D. This CDR3 comprises 16 residues. The V end lost 1 base, the J end lost 2 bases, and 11 bases lay between the germline ends. CDR1 is MNHNS, CDR2 SASEGT, per germline. CDR3 DNA: TGTGCCAGCAGTGAAGAACAGAGGCCTAACACCGGGGAGCTGTTTTTT. Encoded protein: CASSEEQRPNTGELFF.

This clone has more than one count but fewer than ten. The V call is TRBV11-2, the J call TRBJ1-5; maybe TRBD1 (6 bases). The germline V and J ends were trimmed by 0 bases and 2 bases, with 8 bases remaining between them. CDR1 and CDR2 from the germline V gene are SGHAT and FQNNGV. This CDR3 contains 15 residues. This CDR3 is CASSLDPGGNQPQHF. The DNA of the CDR3 is TGTGCCAGCAGCTTAGATCCAGGGGGCAATCAGCCCCAGCATTTT. The whole variable domain, filled in from reference TRBV11-2 and TRBJ1-5, reads EAGVAQSPRYKIIEKRQSVAFWCNPISGHATLYWYQQILGQGPKLLIQFQNNGVVDDSQLPKDRFSAERLKGVDSTLKIQPAKLEDSAVYLCASSLDPGGNQPQHFGDGTRLSIL.

This clone turned up a few times. The chain joins TRBV7-3 to TRBJ2-1; 11 positions match TRBD2. Trimming cost V 4 bases and J 0 bases; bases outside gene matches: 17. CDR1 is SGHTA and CDR2 is FQGTGA in the germline V gene. The CDR3 contains 21 residues. The CDR3 loop is CASSSGPGLADKKSSYNEQFF. In nucleotides, the CDR3 is TGTGCCAGCAGCTCCGGGCCGGGACTAGCGGATAAAAAGAGCTCCTACAATGAGCAGTTCTTC. The full variable domain, rest sourced from reference TRBV7-3 and TRBJ2-1, is GAGVSQTPSNKVTEKGKYVELRCDPISGHTALYWYRQSLGQGPEFLIYFQGTGAADDSGLPNDRFFAVRPEGSVSTLKIQRTERGDSAVYLCASSSGPGLADKKSSYNEQFFGPGTRLTVL.

The chain carries TRBV5-8 and TRBJ2-2; 12 nucleotides line up with TRBD1. J was trimmed by 4 bases and V by 4 bases; bases with no gene match: 8. The CDR3 is 17 amino acids. Germline V CDR1 and CDR2: SGHTS, YDEGEE. This CDR3 is CASSRGTGGFGTGELFF. The CDR3, as DNA: TGTGCCAGCAGCCGAGGGACAGGGGGCTTCGGCACCGGGGAGCTGTTTTTT.

The gene calls are TRBV2 and TRBJ2-1; no clear D. The CDR3 has 15 amino acids. Trimming shortened V by 3 bases and J by 0 bases, and 9 bases separated the two germline ends. Looked up from germline, CDR1 is SNHLY and CDR2 is FYNNEI. The CDR3 sequence is CASSEYLSSYNEQFF. Written as DNA, the CDR3 is TGTGCCAGCAGTGAGTACTTAAGCTCCTACAATGAGCAGTTCTTC.

Note on this clone: A far larger clone lies a single base away; this is likely a read error. Other DNA sequences in the sample encode the same CDR3. This sequence joins TRBV7-8 and TRBJ2-7; no firm D call. Trimming removed 2 bases at V and 4 bases at J, with 3 bases between. CDR1 and CDR2 from the germline V gene are SGHVS and FQNEAQ. CDR3 length: 11 amino acids. The CDR3: CASSLQYEQYF. The DNA for the CDR3 is TGTGCCAGCAGCTTACAGTACGAGCAGTACTTC. Supplemented by reference TRBV7-8 and TRBJ2-7, the full variable domain reads GAGVSQSPRYKVAKRGQDVALRCDPISGHVSLFWYQQALGQGPEFLTYFQNEAQLDKSGLPSDRFFAERPEGSVSTLKIQRTQQEDSAVYLCASSLQYEQYFGPGTRLTVT.

This sequence joins TRBV29-1 and TRBJ1-1; maybe TRBD1 (5 bases). V lost 8 bases to trimming and J lost 5 bases, with 15 bases between them. CDR1 and CDR2 from the germline V gene are SQVTM and ANQGSEA. This CDR3 has 12 residues. The CDR3 reads CSQDGAGTEAFF. In DNA form, the CDR3 reads TGCAGCCAGGACGGGGCCGGGACTGAAGCTTTCTTT.

The chain employs TRBV29-1 and TRBJ1-2; TRBD1 might be the D (5 bases). The CDR3 extends over 13 amino acids. From germline, CDR1 is SQVTM and CDR2 ANQGSEA. With 7 bases removed from V and 2 bases from J, the gap between germline ends came to 14 bases. This CDR3 is CSATGGSNYGYTF. The CDR3 bases are TGCAGCGCCACGGGGGGATCGAACTATGGCTACACCTTC.

CDR3 nucleotide sequence: TGTGCCAGCAGCTTAGGGTCTAGCGGGAGTGGCAATGAGCAGTTCTTC. Its protein product is CASSLGSSGSGNEQFF. V and J are TRBV7-8 and TRBJ2-1; 10 nucleotides align to TRBD2. Germline values: CDR1 SGHVS, CDR2 FQNEAQ. The CDR3 has 16 amino acids. Trimming cost V 1 base and J 6 bases; bases outside gene matches: 6. Full variable domain (missing parts from reference TRBV7-8 and TRBJ2-1): GAGVSQSPRYKVAKRGQDVALRCDPISGHVSLFWYQQALGQGPEFLTYFQNEAQLDKSGLPSDRFFAERPEGSVSTLKIQRTQQEDSAVYLCASSLGSSGSGNEQFFGPGTRLTVL.